This T cell receptor beta chain was observed in a study of cytomegalovirus exposure and HLA in healthy donors. Study-level points and caveats: HLA allele associations emerged for about 16,000 TCR beta sequences in a later analysis, at 0.05 false discovery rate. It was taken for granted in presence/absence analyses that sequencing depth across donors was roughly uniform. For TCR beta chains, V- and J-gene trimming was later linked to a missense DCLRE1C variant. In an earlier analysis, about 87% or about 30%: the productive usage of most TCR beta V segments.

60 Vbeta and 13 Jbeta primers were used in PCR. Using immunoSEQ multiplex PCR, the repertoire was profiled, and TCRdb retains in-frame clones only, with some absent. The data hold about 110,000 clones, with more than 60% observed a single time. This CDR3 contains 18 residues. Trimming took off 2 bases at V and 0 bases at J, with 20 bases between the two ends. CDR1 is MNHEY and CDR2 is SMNVEV in the germline V gene (reference sequence). Worth noting for this clone: Its target is not known.

V usage is TRBV27 and J usage is TRBJ2-7; D may be TRBD2 (6 bases). This receptor was obtained from a woman aged 50 to 60 in good health and CMV-seropositive. The source material was PBMCs. CDR3 region: CASSLVGVGSTNSYEQYF. The CDR3, as DNA: TGTGCCAGCAGTTTAGTCGGGGTCGGGAGTACAAACTCCTACGAGCAGTACTTC.